Included here is one T cell receptor beta chain sequence, with context. The antigen is undetermined. The entry originates in a study of immune cell composition in non-small cell lung cancer. The wider study: Histologic subtype was mainly adenocarcinoma or squamous cell carcinoma.

The CDR3 extends over 14 amino acids. Germline CDR1 and CDR2: SGDLS and YYNGEE. Trimming removed 2 bases at V and 2 bases at J, with 10 bases between. Using immunoSEQ multiplex PCR, the repertoire was profiled, and TCRdb retains in-frame clones only, with some absent. The data contain roughly 15,000 clones, over 70% of them singletons. Study results and limitations: Clones >0.5% enriched in tumour were rarer in adenocarcinoma (about 35%) than squamous (approximately 80%). Squamous lung tumours showed higher top 10 clone scores and clonality than adenocarcinomas.

The clonotype originates from a human donor with non-small cell lung cancer. The chain employs TRBV9 and TRBJ1-2, with a weak D call TRBD1 (6 bases). Sequencing was carried out using lung tumor tissue. The CDR3 DNA reads as TGTGCCAGCAGCGTCGGGACATTAAACTATGGCTACACCTTC. Translated, it gives CASSVGTLNYGYTF.